A single sample gave rise to the 18 T cell receptor beta chains below, sequenced in a study of T cell repertoires in cytomegalovirus infection. In TCRdb, the reads were re-called with MiXCR into one record per CDR3 protein. Of approximately 1,000,000 distinct CDR3 sequences in the sample, approximately 31% were seen once. No antigen has been assigned to these receptors. Sequenced here: cultured CD8+ T cells from PBMCs, sampled from culture after CMV antigen stimulation. The source of these receptors is a human donor in good health (CMV status not recorded). Some clones in this sample may be carry-over from other donors' samples.

This clonotype showed up many times. This chain uses TRBV4-2 with TRBJ2-1, with 10 bases identical to TRBD2. The CDR3 consists of 16 residues. J gave up 6 bases and V 0 bases, and 5 bases lay outside the gene matches. In germline, CDR1 is LGHNA, CDR2 YNFKEQ. Here the CDR3 reads CASSQEIAGGPNEQFF. CDR3 in DNA: TGTGCCAGCAGCCAAGAGATAGCGGGGGGACCCAATGAGCAGTTCTTC.

This clonotype was detected only a few times. The rearrangement uses TRBV27 and TRBJ2-2; 10 bases agree with TRBD2. The V gene's germline CDR1 is MNHEY and CDR2 SMNVEV (reference sequence). The CDR3 has 14 residues. V dropped 7 bases and J dropped 3; count of bases not matched to a gene: 2. DNA of the CDR3: TGTGCCAGCAAAGCGGGGGGGCACACCGGGGAGCTGTTTTTT. Residues: CASKAGGHTGELFF.

The genes are TRBV25-1 and TRBJ2-7; D unresolved. Trimming pared 5 bases from V and 3 bases from J, leaving 8 bases between. This CDR3 has 12 residues. The germline gives CDR1 MGHDK, CDR2 SYGVNS. The CDR3 DNA sequence: TGTGCCAGCAGTCTGACATTCTACGAGCAGTACTTC. This codes for CASSLTFYEQYF.

CDR3 sequence (DNA): TGTGCCAGCAGCCCTTCGTACGGGACCCAGTACTTC. Its protein is CASSPSYGTQYF. The V gene is TRBV7-9, the J gene TRBJ2-5, with no clear D. The CDR3 consists of 12 residues. The V end was cut by 5 bases, the J end by 7 bases, with 11 bases between. Germline CDR1 and CDR2: SEHNR and FQNEAQ (reference sequence). Full variable domain (outside the CDR3, taken from reference TRBV7-9 and TRBJ2-5): DTGVSQNPRHKITKRGQNVTFRCDPISEHNRLYWYRQTLGQGPEFLTYFQNEAQLEKSRLLSDRFSAERPKGSFSTLEIQRTEQGDSAMYLCASSPSYGTQYFGPGTRLLVL.

This clonotype was found many times. J is TRBJ2-7 and V is TRBV7-9, with TRBD1 matching over 9 bases. V lost 6 bases to trimming and J lost 2 bases; unmatched junction nucleotides: 11. CDR3 length: 16 amino acids. Germline CDR1 and CDR2: SEHNR and FQNEAQ (reference sequence). The CDR3 spells CASSFKSGTGTYEQYF. CDR3 in DNA: TGTGCCAGCAGTTTTAAGTCCGGGACAGGGACCTACGAGCAGTACTTC.

Concerning this clonotype itself: At one of its ends the junction is not consistent with the germline gene, which may arise from a read error. The V and J genes are TRBV27 and TRBJ2-2; D not certain. Per the germline V gene, CDR1 is MNHEY and CDR2 is SMNVEV (reference sequence). This CDR3 contains 15 residues. The CDR3 reads CTSSSRRQNTGELFF. CDR3 nucleotide sequence: TGTACCAGCTCCTCAAGGAGACAGAACACCGGGGAGCTGTTTTTT.

The genes are TRBV7-9 and TRBJ1-5, with 7 bases aligning to TRBD1. The CDR3 is 15 residues long. Germline CDR1 SEHNR, CDR2 FQNEAQ (reference sequence). The junction had 5 bases not matched to a gene; V was cut back by 3 bases and J by 3 bases. The CDR3 spells CASSLSGGPNQPQHF. In DNA, the CDR3 is TGTGCCAGCAGCTTGTCAGGGGGGCCCAATCAGCCCCAGCATTTT.

This clonotype was recorded a few times. The genes are TRBV10-3 and TRBJ1-2, with D uncertain. Germline V gives CDR1 ENHRY, CDR2 SYGVKD. This CDR3 comprises 11 residues. V lost 7 bases and J 6 bases, leaving 9 bases between the germline ends. The DNA of the CDR3 is TGTGCCATCAACAAGGAGGATGGCTACACCTTC. As protein: CAINKEDGYTF.

The J gene is TRBJ2-1, the V gene TRBV20-1; TRBD2 matches 9 bases. The CDR3 runs 16 residues. Germline assignment: CDR1 DFQATT and CDR2 SNEGSKA (reference sequence). The junction had 12 bases not matched to a gene; V was cut back by 0 bases and J by 9 bases. DNA of the CDR3: TGCAGTGCTAGAGAGGGGAGGAGCGGGGGGCCGCGTGAGCAGTTCTTC. It codes for CSAREGRSGGPREQFF.

Many counts were recorded for this clonotype. The chain carries TRBV6-1 and TRBJ1-2; D is unresolved. Germline V gene lookup returns CDR1 MNHNS and CDR2 SASEGT. V lost 5 bases and J lost 3, with 13 bases in between. The CDR3 is made up of 14 amino acids. CDR3 sequence: CASSSLDGYYGYTF. The CDR3 region has the DNA TGTGCCAGCAGTTCCCTGGACGGCTACTATGGCTACACCTTC.

The chain links TRBV14 to TRBJ1-1, with D possibly matching TRBD1 (5 bases). The germline V gene has CDR1 SGHDN and CDR2 FVKESK. Trimming left V 5 bases short and J 3 bases short, with 10 bases between. CDR3 length equals 13 residues. The DNA of the CDR3 is TGTGCCAGCAGCTGCGGGGGGTACACTGAAGCTTTCTTT. This translates into CASSCGGYTEAFF.

The chain couples TRBV7-9 to TRBJ2-3, with 9 bases matching TRBD1. There are 16 residues in the CDR3. The V segment lost 5 bases and the J segment 3 bases; nucleotides outside the gene matches: 9. Germline-derived CDR1 and CDR2 are SEHNR and FQNEAQ (reference sequence). CDR3 region: CASSVPGQGQTDTQYF. The CDR3 nucleotides read TGTGCCAGCAGCGTACCGGGACAGGGACAGACAGATACGCAGTATTTT.

V gene TRBV20-1 combines with J gene TRBJ2-7; D possibly corresponds to TRBD1 (6 bases). This CDR3 region has 13 residues. Trimming took 6 bases from V and 0 from J, leaving 12 bases between them. Germline values: CDR1 DFQATT, CDR2 SNEGSKA (reference sequence). For the CDR3, the DNA is TGCAGTGCCGACCTACAGGGCTCCTACGAGCAGTACTTC. Its translation: CSADLQGSYEQYF.

This clonotype was counted only a few times. The rearrangement links TRBV9 to TRBJ2-5; the match to TRBD2 covers 9 bases. The CDR3 contains 14 residues. Per germline, CDR1 SGDLS and CDR2 YYNGEE. The trim removed 3 bases at V and 4 bases at J, leaving 4 bases unmatched. The CDR3 sequence is CASSGSGGSETQYF. CDR3 coding DNA: TGTGCCAGCAGCGGAAGCGGGGGGTCAGAGACCCAGTACTTC.

This clonotype was seen a few times. V gene TRBV27 combines with J gene TRBJ1-2, with no clear D. The CDR3 has 14 residues. From germline, CDR1 is MNHEY and CDR2 SMNVEV (reference sequence). V was clipped by 4 bases and J by 3 bases, with 12 bases between them. CDR3 in amino acids: CASSSFNMDYGYTF. The DNA of the CDR3 is TGTGCCAGCAGTTCGTTCAACATGGACTATGGCTACACCTTC.

The rearrangement uses TRBV28 and TRBJ2-5; D gene ambiguous. Trimming took 3 bases from V and 4 from J, leaving 9 bases between them. Per germline, CDR1 MDHEN and CDR2 SYDVKM. This CDR3 spans 13 amino acids. The CDR3 DNA is TGTGCCAGCAGTTTGCCGACTGGAGAGACCCAGTACTTC. Encoded protein: CASSLPTGETQYF.

Only a few counts were recorded for this clonotype. The genes are TRBV6-6 and TRBJ1-1; 7 bases are shared with TRBD1. This CDR3 has 15 residues. J gave up 1 base and V 6 bases, and 8 bases lay outside the gene matches. Germline CDR1 and CDR2: MNHNY and SVGAGI (reference sequence). The CDR3 here is CASSLSNRGNTEAFF. As DNA, the CDR3 is TGTGCCAGCAGCCTCTCTAACAGGGGGAACACTGAAGCTTTCTTT.

This clonotype has more than one count but fewer than ten. The rearrangement links TRBV7-8 to TRBJ1-1, with a possible D match to TRBD1 (5 bases). The CDR3 extends over 15 amino acids. Germline-derived CDR1 and CDR2 are SGHVS and FQNEAQ. Trimming left V 5 bases short and J 1 base short, with 14 bases between. CDR3 in amino acids: CASSLRDGSNTEAFF. Written as DNA, the CDR3 is TGTGCCAGCAGCCTCCGGGACGGCTCGAACACTGAAGCTTTCTTT.